This record looks at one T cell receptor (beta chain) sequence and its context. Its matching antigen is unknown. Amplifying from RNA transcripts, the study obtained TCR beta CDR3 regions. An initial RT-PCR round employing HTBI primers preceded a second-round multiplex PCR. TCRdb re-derived calls from the multiplex PCR reads in MiXCR, one entry per CDR3 protein. The sample holds roughly 420,000 distinct CDR3 sequences; around a fifth are singletons and the top ten take 2.5% to 3.5%. The data stem from a study of Graves' ophthalmopathy and Graves' hyperthyroidism. Study results and limitations: The blood repertoire also included most expanded thyroid clonotypes above 0.001 frequency.

CDR1 and CDR2 from the germline V gene are SQVTM and ANQGSEA. The CDR3 runs 13 residues. Trimming shortened V by 5 bases and J by 3 bases, and 11 bases separated the two germline ends. This chain links TRBV29-1 with TRBJ1-3; weak D call: TRBD1 (5 bases). The receptor was isolated from a woman aged 18-29 years with stable Graves' hyperthyroidism. The sample taken for sequencing was peripheral blood. CDR3 amino acids: CSVYQGNGNTIYF. CDR3 coding DNA: TGCAGCGTTTATCAGGGAAATGGAAACACCATATATTTT. The full variable domain, completed using reference TRBV29-1 and TRBJ1-3, is SAVISQKPSRDICQRGTSLTIQCQVDSQVTMMFWYRQQPGQSLTLIATANQGSEATYESGFVIDKFPISRPNLTFSTLTVSNMSPEDSSIYLCSVYQGNGNTIYFGEGSWLTVV.